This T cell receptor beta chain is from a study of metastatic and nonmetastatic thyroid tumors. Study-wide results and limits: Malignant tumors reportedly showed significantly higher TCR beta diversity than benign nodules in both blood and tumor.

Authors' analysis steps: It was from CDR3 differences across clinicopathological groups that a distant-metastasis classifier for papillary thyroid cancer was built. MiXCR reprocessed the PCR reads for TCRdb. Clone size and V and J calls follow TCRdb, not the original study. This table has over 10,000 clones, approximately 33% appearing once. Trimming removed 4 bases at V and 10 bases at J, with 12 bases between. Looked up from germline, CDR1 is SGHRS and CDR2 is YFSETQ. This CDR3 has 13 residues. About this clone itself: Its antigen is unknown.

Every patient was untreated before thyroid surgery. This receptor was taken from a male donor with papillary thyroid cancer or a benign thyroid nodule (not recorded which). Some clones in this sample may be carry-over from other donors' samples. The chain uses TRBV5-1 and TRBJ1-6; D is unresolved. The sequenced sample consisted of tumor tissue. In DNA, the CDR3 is TGCGCCAGCAGCGAGGGAATCGACTCACCCCTCCACTTT. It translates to CASSEGIDSPLHF.